The entry below gives a single T cell receptor (beta chain) sequence along with its context. TCRdb keeps only in-frame clones here, not all; method: immunoSEQ multiplex PCR. In the table there are more than 150,000 clones, under 80% of which are singletons. The data belong to a study of blood T cell repertoires in COVID-19. The germline V and J ends were trimmed by 2 bases and 4 bases, with 12 bases remaining between them. Germline V gene data show CDR1 as MNHEY and CDR2 as SVGAGI. The CDR3 loop spans 16 amino acids. The chain joins TRBV6-5 to TRBJ2-6, with a tentative D call TRBD2 (5 bases). Sequenced sample: peripheral blood. This TCR came from a man between 50 and 59 years old who had recovered from COVID-19. CDR3 protein: CASSYERILGANVLTF. The CDR3 nucleotides are TGTGCCAGCAGTTACGAGCGGATCCTAGGGGCCAACGTCCTGACTTTC.